The present T cell receptor (beta chain) was sequenced within a study of OX40 agonist ivuxolimab in advanced cancers. Overall study context: Patients took ivuxolimab, an agonistic anti-OX40 (CD134) antibody. Whole-study findings and limits: Averaged across samples, CD8+ T cells carried more expanded clones than CD4+ did. Not determined was the antigen specificity of the expanded peripheral T cells.

V lost 5 bases and J 2 bases, leaving 12 bases between the germline ends. Germline assignment: CDR1 SEHNR and CDR2 FQNEAQ (reference sequence). There are 14 residues in the CDR3. About this clone: Its cognate antigen is unknown.

The assay was immunoSEQ multiplex PCR, and TCRdb's table has in-frame clones only and misses some. In the table there are roughly 70,000 clones, 84% of which are singletons. The timepoints at which blood was sampled were baseline, cycle 4 day 1, and cycle 7 day 1. The sequence was obtained from an adult with an advanced solid tumor such as melanoma, head and neck, liver or kidney cancer. V usage is TRBV7-9 and J usage is TRBJ1-1; maybe TRBD1 (6 bases). This sample comprised CD4+ or CD8+ T cells sorted from blood, obtained in a trial of the OX40 agonist ivuxolimab. CDR3 loop: CASSRADSNTEAFF. The CDR3 DNA sequence: TGTGCCAGCAGCCGGGCGGACAGCAACACTGAAGCTTTCTTT.